Given below is one T cell receptor beta chain in context. This record belongs to a study of T cells in Graves' hyperthyroidism and ophthalmopathy. Each diagnosis drew on symptoms, thyroxine, TRAb, thyroid ultrasound and orbital computed tomography findings. Amplified TCR beta CDR3 regions derived from RNA transcripts. During a first-round RT-PCR of the TCR CDR3, the HTBI primer set was used. In TCRdb, the multiplex PCR reads were re-called with MiXCR into one record per CDR3 protein. The table has about 300,000 distinct CDR3 sequences, 20% to 30% seen once. The CDR3 runs to 13 residues. Germline V gives CDR1 SGHRS, CDR2 YFSETQ. V lost 4 bases and J 4 bases, leaving 11 bases between the germline ends.

The chain carries TRBV5-1 and TRBJ2-5; D may be TRBD1 (6 bases). Sequencing was performed on blood. The sequence derives from a man in his forties with Graves' hyperthyroidism that later progressed to Graves' ophthalmopathy. CDR3 bases: TGCGCCAGCAGCCAACAGGGCAGAGAGACCCAGTACTTC. This gives the protein CASSQQGRETQYF.